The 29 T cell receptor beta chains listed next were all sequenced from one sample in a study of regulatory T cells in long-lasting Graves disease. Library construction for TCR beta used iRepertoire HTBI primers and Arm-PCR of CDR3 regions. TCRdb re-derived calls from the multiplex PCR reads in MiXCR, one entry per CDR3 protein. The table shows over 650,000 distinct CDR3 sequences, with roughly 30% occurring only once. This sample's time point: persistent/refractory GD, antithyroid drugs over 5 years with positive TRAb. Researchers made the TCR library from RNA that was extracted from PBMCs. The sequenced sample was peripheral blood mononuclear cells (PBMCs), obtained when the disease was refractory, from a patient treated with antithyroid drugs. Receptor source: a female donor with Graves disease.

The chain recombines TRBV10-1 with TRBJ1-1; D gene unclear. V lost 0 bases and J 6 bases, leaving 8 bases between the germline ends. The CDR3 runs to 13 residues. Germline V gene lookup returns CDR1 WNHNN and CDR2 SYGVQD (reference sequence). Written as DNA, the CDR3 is TGCGCCAGCAGTGAGTCGGGGTTCCCTGAAGCTTTCTTT. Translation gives CASSESGFPEAFF.

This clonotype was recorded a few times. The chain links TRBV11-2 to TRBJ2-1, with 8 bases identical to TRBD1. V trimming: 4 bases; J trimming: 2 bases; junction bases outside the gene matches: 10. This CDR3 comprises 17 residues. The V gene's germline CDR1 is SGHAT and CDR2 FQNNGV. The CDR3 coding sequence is TGTGCCAGCAGCTGGACAGGGAGTTCTTTCGCCTACAATGAGCAGTTCTTC. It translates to CASSWTGSSFAYNEQFF.

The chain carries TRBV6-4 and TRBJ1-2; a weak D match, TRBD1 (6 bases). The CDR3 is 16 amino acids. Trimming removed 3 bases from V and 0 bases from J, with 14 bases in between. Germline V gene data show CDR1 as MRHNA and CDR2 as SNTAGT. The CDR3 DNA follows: TGTGCCAGCAGTGAGCCAGTCAGGGGCACTAACTATGGCTACACCTTC. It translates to CASSEPVRGTNYGYTF.

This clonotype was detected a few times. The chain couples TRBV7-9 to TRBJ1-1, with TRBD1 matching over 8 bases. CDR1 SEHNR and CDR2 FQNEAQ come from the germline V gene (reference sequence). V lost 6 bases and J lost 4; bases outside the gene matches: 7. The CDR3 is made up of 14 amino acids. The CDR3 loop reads CASSYGQGGTEAFF. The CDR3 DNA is TGTGCCAGCAGTTACGGACAGGGAGGCACTGAAGCTTTCTTT.

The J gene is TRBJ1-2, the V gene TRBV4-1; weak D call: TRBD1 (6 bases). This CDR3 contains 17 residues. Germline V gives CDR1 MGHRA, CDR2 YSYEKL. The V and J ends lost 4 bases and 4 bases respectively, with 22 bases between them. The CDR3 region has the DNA TGCGCCAGCAGCCGACATCCAACTCCGACAGGACCCTATGGCTACACCTTC. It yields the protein CASSRHPTPTGPYGYTF.

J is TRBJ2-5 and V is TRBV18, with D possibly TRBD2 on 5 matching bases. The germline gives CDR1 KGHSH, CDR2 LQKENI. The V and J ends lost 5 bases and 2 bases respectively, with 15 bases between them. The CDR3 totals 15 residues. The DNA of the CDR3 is TGTGCCAGCTCAAGGCGAGAGGGCGGGCAAGAGACCCAGTACTTC. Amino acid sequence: CASSRREGGQETQYF.

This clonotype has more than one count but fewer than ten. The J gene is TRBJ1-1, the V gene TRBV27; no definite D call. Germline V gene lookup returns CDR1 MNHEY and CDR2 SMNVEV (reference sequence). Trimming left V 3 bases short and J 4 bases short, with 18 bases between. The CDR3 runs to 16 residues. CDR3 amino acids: CASSFLTGTVGTEAFF. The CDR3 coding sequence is TGTGCCAGCAGTTTCCTGACGGGCACCGTTGGCACTGAAGCTTTCTTT.

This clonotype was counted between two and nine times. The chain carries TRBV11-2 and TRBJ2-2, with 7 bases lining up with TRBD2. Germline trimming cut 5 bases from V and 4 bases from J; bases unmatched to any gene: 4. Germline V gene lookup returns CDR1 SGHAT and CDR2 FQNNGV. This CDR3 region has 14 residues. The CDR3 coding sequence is TGTGCCAGCAGCGGAAGGACTAGCACCGGGGAGCTGTTTTTT. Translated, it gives CASSGRTSTGELFF.

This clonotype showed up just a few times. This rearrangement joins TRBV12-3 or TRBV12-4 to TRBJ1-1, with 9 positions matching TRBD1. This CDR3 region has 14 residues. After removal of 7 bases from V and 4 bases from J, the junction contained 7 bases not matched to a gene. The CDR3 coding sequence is TGTGCCAGCACTAAGACAGGGGGGCGCACTGAAGCTTTCTTT. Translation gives CASTKTGGRTEAFF.

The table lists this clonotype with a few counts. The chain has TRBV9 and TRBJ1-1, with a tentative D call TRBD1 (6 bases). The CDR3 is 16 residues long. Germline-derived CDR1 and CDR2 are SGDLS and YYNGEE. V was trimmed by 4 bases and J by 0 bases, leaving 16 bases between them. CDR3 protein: CASSPIGGALNTEAFF. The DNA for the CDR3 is TGTGCCAGCAGCCCTATTGGGGGGGCATTGAACACTGAAGCTTTCTTT.

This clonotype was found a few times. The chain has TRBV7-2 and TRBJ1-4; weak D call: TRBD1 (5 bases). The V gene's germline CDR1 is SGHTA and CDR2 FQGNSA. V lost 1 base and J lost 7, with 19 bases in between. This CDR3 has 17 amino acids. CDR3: CASSLGMGTATGEKLFF. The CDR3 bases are TGTGCCAGCAGCTTAGGGATGGGGACGGCGACGGGTGAAAAACTGTTTTTT.

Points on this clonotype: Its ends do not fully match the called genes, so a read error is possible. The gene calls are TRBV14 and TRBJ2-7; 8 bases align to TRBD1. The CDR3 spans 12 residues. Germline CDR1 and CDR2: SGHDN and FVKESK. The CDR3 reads CASSFRGHEHYF. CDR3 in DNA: TGTGCCAGCAGCTTCAGGGGGCACGAGCATTACTTC.

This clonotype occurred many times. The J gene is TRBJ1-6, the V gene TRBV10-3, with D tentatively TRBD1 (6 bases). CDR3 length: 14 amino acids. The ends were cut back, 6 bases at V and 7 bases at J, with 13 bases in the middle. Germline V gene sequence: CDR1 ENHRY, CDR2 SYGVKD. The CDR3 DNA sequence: TGTGCCATCAGGGAACAGGGAGTGAATTCACCCCTCCACTTT. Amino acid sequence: CAIREQGVNSPLHF.

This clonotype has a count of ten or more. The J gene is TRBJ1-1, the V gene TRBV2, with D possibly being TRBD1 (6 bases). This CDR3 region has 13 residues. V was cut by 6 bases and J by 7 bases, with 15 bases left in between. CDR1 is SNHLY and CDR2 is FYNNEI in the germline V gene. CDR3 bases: TGTGCCAGCAGACAAGAACAGGGTCGTGAAGCTTTCTTT. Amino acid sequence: CASRQEQGREAFF.

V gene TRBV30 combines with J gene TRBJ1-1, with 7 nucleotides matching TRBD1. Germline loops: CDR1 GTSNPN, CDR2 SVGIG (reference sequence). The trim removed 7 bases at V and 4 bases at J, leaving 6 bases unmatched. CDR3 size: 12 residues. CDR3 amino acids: CASTGVFTEAFF. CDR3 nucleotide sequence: TGTGCCTCAACAGGGGTATTCACTGAAGCTTTCTTT.

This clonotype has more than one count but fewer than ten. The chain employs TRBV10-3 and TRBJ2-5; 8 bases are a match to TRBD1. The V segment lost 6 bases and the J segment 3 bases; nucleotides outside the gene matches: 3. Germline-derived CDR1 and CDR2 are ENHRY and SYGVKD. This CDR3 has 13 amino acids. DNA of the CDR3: TGTGCCATCAGGGACAGGGTAAAAGAGACCCAGTACTTC. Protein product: CAIRDRVKETQYF.

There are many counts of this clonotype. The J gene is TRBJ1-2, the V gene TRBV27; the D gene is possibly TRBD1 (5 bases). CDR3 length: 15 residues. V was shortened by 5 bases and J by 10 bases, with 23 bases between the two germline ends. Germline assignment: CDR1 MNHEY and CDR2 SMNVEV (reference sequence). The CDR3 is CASSPSRKTVVTYTF. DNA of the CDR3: TGTGCCAGCAGTCCCTCCCGAAAGACAGTAGTAACCTACACCTTC.

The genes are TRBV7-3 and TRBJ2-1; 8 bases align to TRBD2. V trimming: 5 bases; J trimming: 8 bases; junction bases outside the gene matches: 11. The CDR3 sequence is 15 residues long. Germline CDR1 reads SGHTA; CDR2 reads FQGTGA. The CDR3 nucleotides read TGTGCCAGCAGCCTCACTGGCGGGAGGTTCGATGAGCAGTTCTTC. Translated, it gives CASSLTGGRFDEQFF.

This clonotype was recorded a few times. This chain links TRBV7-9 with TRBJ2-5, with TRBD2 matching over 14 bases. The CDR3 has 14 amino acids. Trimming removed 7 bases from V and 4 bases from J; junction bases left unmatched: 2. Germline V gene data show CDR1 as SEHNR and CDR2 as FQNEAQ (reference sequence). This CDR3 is CASTGLAGGETQYF. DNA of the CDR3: TGTGCCAGCACCGGACTAGCGGGAGGAGAGACCCAGTACTTC.

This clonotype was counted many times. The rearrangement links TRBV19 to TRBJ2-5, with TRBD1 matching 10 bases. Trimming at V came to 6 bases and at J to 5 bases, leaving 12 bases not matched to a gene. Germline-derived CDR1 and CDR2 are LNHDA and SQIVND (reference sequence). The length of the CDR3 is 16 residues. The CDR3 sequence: CASSSPGTGAVETQYF. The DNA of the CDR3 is TGTGCCAGTAGCAGTCCCGGGACAGGGGCGGTGGAGACCCAGTACTTC.

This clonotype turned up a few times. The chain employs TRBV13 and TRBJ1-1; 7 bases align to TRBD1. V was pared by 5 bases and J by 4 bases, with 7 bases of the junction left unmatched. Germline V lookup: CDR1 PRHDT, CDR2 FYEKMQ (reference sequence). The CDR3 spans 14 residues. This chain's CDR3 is CASSQGGAGTEAFF. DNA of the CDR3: TGTGCCAGCAGCCAGGGGGGGGCGGGCACTGAAGCTTTCTTT.

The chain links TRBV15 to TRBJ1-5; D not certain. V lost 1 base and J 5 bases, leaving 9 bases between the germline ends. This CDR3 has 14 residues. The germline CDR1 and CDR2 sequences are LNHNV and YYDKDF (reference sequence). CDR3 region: CATSRGTRDQPQHF. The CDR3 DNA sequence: TGTGCCACCAGCAGAGGGACGAGAGATCAGCCCCAGCATTTT.

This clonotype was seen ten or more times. CDR3 loop: CASRRQGRGQETQYF. For the CDR3, the DNA is TGTGCCAGCAGAAGACAGGGTAGGGGGCAAGAGACCCAGTACTTC. The chain uses TRBV2 and TRBJ2-5; TRBD1 matches 7 bases. This CDR3 has 15 residues. Germline CDR1 is SNHLY and CDR2 is FYNNEI. Unmatched junction bases numbered 9, after V lost 6 bases and J lost 2 bases.

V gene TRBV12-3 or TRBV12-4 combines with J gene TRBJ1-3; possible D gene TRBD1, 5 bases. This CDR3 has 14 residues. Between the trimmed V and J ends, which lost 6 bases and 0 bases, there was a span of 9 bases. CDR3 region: CASRLDSSGNTIYF. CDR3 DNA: TGTGCCAGCAGGCTTGACAGCTCTGGAAACACCATATATTTT.

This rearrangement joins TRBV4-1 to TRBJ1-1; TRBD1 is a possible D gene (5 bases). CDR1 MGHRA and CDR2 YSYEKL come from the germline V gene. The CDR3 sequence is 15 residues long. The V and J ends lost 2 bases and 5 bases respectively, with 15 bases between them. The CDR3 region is CASSQSDRTQTEAFF. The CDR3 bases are TGCGCCAGCAGCCAATCTGACAGAACCCAGACTGAAGCTTTCTTT.

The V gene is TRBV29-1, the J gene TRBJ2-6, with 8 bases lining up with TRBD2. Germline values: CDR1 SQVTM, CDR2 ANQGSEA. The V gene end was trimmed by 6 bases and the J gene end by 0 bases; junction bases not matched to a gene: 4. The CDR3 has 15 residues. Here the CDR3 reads CSVGRGGSGANVLTF. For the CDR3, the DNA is TGCAGCGTGGGCCGGGGGGGCTCTGGGGCCAACGTCCTGACTTTC.

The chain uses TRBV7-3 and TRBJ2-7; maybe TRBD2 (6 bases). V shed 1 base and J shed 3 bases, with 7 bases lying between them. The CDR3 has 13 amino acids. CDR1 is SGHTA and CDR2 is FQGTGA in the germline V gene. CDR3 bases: TGTGCCAGCAGCTTAATGGGGGGCTACGAGCAGTACTTC. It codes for CASSLMGGYEQYF.

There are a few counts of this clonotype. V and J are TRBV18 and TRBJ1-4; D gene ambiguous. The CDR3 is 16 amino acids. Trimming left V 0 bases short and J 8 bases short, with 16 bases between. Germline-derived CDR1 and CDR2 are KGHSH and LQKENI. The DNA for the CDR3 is TGTGCCAGCTCACCACCAAGACGACAAGTAGGAGAAAAACTGTTTTTT. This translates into CASSPPRRQVGEKLFF.

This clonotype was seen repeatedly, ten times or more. Here the CDR3 DNA reads TGTGCCACCCAGGTGGACGTCTCACCCCTCCACTTT. Amino acid sequence: CATQVDVSPLHF. The chain has TRBV28 and TRBJ1-6; D is unclear. Between the trimmed V and J ends, which lost 10 bases and 10 bases, there was a span of 14 bases. The CDR3 runs to 12 residues. Germline CDR1 and CDR2: MDHEN and SYDVKM.